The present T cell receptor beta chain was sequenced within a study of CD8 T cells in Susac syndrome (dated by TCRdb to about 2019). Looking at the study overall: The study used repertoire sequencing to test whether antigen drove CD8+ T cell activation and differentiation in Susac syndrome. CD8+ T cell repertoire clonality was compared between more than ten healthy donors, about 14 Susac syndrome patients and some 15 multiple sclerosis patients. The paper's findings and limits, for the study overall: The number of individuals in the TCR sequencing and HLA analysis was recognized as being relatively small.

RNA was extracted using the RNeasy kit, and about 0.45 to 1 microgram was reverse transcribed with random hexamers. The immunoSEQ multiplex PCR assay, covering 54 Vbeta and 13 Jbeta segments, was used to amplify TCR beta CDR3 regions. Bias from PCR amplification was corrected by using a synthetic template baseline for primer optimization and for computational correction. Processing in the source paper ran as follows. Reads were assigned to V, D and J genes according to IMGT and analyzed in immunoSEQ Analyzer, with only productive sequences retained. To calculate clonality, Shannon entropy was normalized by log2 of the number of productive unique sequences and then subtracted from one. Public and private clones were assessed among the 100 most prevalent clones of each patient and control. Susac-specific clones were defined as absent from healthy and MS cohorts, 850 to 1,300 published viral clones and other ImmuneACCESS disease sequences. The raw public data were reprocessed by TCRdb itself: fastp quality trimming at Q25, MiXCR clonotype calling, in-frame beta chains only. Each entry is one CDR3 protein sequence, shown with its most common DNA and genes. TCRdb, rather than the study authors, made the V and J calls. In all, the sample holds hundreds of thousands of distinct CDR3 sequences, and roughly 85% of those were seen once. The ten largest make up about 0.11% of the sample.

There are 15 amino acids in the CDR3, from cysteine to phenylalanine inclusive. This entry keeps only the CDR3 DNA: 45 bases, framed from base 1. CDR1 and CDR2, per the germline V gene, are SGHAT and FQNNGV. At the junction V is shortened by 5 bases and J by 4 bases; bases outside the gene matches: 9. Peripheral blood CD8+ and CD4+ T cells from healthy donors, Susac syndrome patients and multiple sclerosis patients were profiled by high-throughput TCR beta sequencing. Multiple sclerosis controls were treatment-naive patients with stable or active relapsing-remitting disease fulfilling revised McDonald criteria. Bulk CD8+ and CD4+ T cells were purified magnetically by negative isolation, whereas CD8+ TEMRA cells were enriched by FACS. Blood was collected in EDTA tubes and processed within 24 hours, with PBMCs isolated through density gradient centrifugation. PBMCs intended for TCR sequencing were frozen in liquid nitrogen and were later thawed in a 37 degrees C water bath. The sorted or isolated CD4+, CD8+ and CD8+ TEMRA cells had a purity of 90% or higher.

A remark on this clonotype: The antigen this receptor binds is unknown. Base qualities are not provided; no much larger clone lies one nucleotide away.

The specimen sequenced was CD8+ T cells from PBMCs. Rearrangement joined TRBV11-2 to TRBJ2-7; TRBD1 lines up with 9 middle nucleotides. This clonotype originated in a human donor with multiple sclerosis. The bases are TGTGCCAGCAGCCAGGGACAGGGAATGTCGTACGAGCAGTACTTC. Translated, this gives CASSQGQGMSYEQYF.